This T cell receptor beta chain was documented in a study of blood T cell repertoires in COVID-19. At the level of the study: The origin of the acute and convalescent COVID-19 samples was the United States, Italy and Spain. T cells, B-cell-depleted T cells, or PBMCs supplied cDNA or gDNA.

The CDR3 sequence is 13 residues long. V dropped 0 bases and J dropped 2 bases, with 3 bases sitting between them. Germline-derived CDR1 and CDR2 are SGHTA and FQGTGA. Source study methods: Quantification of nucleated cells was approximated via reference gene primer amplification. Repertoires were generated with immunoSEQ multiplex PCR, while TCRdb's copy carries only in-frame clones and drops some. D and trimming come from the DNA, and the V and J calls and clone size come from that table. The profile shows around 80,000 clones, just over 85% of them singletons. What was sequenced was peripheral blood. The clonotype comes from a woman over 75 with acute or convalescent COVID-19. This sequence joins TRBV7-3 and TRBJ2-3, with D unresolved. The CDR3 is CASSLTATDTQYF. The CDR3 DNA reads as TGTGCCAGCAGCTTAACGGCCACAGATACGCAGTATTTT.